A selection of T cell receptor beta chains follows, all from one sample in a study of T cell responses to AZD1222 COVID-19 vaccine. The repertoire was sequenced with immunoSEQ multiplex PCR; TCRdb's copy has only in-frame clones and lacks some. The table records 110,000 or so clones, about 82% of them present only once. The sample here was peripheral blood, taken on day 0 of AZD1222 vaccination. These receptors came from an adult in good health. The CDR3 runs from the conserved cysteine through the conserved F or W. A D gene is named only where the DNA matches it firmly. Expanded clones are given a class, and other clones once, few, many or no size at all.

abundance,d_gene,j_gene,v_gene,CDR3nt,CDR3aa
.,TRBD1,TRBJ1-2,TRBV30,TGTGCCTGGAGCGGACAGGGGGATGGCTACACCTTC,CAWSGQGDGYTF
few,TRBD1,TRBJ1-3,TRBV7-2,TGTGCCAGCTGCGACAGGGTTGGAAACACCATATATTTT,CASCDRVGNTIYF
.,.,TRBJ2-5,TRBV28,TGTGCCAGCAGTTTATCAAAACAGGAGACCCAGTACTTC,CASSLSKQETQYF
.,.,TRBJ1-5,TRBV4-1,TGCGCCAGCAGCCAAGACAGCACCAATCAGCCCCAGCATTTT,CASSQDSTNQPQHF
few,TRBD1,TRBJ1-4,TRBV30,TGTGCCTGGCAAAACGAACGGACAGGGGGCCCAAAACTGTTTTTT,CAWQNERTGGPKLFF
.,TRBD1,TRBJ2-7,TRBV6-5,TGTGCCAGCAGTTACTCGAGGGACAGCTACTACGAGCAGTACTTC,CASSYSRDSYYEQYF
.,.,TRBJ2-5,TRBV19,TGTGCCAGTACCAAAGGTGGCCAGGGGAGGGAGACCCAGTACTTC,CASTKGGQGRETQYF
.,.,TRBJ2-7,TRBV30,TGTGCCTGGAGACAGAGTTCCTACGAGCAGTACTTC,CAWRQSSYEQYF
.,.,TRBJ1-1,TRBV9,TGTGCCAGCAGCGTAGGGAGAATGAACACTGAAGCTTTCTTT,CASSVGRMNTEAFF
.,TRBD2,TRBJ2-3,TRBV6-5,TGTGCCAGCAGTTTCTCGGCCCACAGCGGGGTGTATACGCAGTATTTT,CASSFSAHSGVYTQYF
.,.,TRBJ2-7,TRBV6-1,TGTGCCAGCAGTGGAGGTAGTGGGGGCCACTCCCTCTACGAGCAGTACTTC,CASSGGSGGHSLYEQYF
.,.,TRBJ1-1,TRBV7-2,TGTGCCAGCAGCTACTTCATCTTTCAGGGCGTGAACACTGAAGCTTTCTTT,CASSYFIFQGVNTEAFF
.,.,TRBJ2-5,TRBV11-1,TGTGCCAGCAGCGTATATGAGACCCAGTACTTC,CASSVYETQYF
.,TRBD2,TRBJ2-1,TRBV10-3,TGTGCCATCGGGACTAGCTACAATGAGCAGTTCTTC,CAIGTSYNEQFF
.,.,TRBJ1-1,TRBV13,TGTGCCAGCAGCTTTTTACGGCACACCAAGAACACTGAAGCTTTCTTT,CASSFLRHTKNTEAFF
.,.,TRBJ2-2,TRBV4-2,TGTGCCAGCAGCCAAGAACCCGGGTTTTACACCGGGGAGCTGTTTTTT,CASSQEPGFYTGELFF
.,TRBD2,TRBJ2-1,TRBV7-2,TGTGCCAGCAGCTTCGCGGGGGGGTCCTACAATGAGCAGTTCTTC,CASSFAGGSYNEQFF
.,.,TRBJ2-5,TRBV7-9,TGTGCCAGCAGCTTGGTTGGAGAGACCCAGTACTTC,CASSLVGETQYF
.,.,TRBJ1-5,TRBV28,TGTGCCAGCAGCTTGGTGCGGGGGTTCAATCAGCCCCAGCATTTT,CASSLVRGFNQPQHF
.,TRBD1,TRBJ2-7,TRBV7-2,TGTGCCAGCAGCTTAGACAGGGGCGCCTACGAGCAGTACTTC,CASSLDRGAYEQYF
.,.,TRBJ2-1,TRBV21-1,TGTGCCAGCAGCAAGGAACCTAGCGGGGTGTACAATGAGCAGTTCTTC,CASSKEPSGVYNEQFF
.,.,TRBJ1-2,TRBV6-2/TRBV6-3,TGTGCCAGCAGTTCTTCTCGGGGCTATGGCTACACCTTC,CASSSSRGYGYTF
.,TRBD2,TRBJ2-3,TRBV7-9,TGTGCCAGCAGCGGTGAAGCGGGACTACGATGGGACTATACGCAGTATTTT,CASSGEAGLRWDYTQYF
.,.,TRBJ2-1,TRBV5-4,TGTGCCAGCAGCTTTACTGGGGGCAATGAGCAGTTCTTC,CASSFTGGNEQFF
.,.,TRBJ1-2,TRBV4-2,TGTGCCAGCAGCCAAGCGGTGGGATCTAACTATGGCTACACCTTC,CASSQAVGSNYGYTF
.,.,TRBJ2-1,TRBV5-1,TGCGCCAGCAGGGAGCGGGCTAGCTCCTACAATGAGCAGTTCTTC,CASRERASSYNEQFF
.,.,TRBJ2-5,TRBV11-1,TGTGCCAGCAGCTTGCGCAGGACGTACCAAGAGACCCAGTACTTC,CASSLRRTYQETQYF
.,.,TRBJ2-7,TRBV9,TGTGCCAGCAGCGTGGGAGGAGTTGGCGAGCAGTACTTC,CASSVGGVGEQYF
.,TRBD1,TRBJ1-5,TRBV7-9,TGTGCCAGCAGCATGGGACAGAGCAATCAGCCCCAGCATTTT,CASSMGQSNQPQHF
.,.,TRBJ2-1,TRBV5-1,TGCGCCAGCAGCTTCACTGACAGCTCCTACAATGAGCAGTTCTTC,CASSFTDSSYNEQFF
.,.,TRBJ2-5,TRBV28,TGTGCCAGCAAAGAGACAGGAGGGGGAGAGACCCAGTACTTC,CASKETGGGETQYF
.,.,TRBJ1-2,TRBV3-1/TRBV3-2,TGTGCCAGCAGCCAAGTCAAAGGGGGGTGGGAAGTTGGCTACACCTTC,CASSQVKGGWEVGYTF
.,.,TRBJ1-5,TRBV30,TGTGCCTGGAGCCTGGACGGGGGATACCAGCCCCAGCATTTT,CAWSLDGGYQPQHF
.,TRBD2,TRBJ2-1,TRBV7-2,TGTGCCAGCACCCAACTAGCGCTTGGCGGTAATGAGCAGTTCTTC,CASTQLALGGNEQFF
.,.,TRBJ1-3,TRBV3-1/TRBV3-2,TGTGCCACCGGGACGGCCAACTCTGGAAACACCATATATTTT,CATGTANSGNTIYF
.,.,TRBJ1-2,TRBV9,TGTGCCAGCACCAGGGACGGTGGCTACACCTTC,CASTRDGGYTF
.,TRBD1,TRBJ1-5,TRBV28,TGTGCCAGCAGCCCGACAGGGGTTAACAATCAGCCCCAGCATTTT,CASSPTGVNNQPQHF
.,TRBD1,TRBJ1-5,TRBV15,TGTGCCACCAGCAGGGGACAGTCCAATCAGCCCCAGCATTTT,CATSRGQSNQPQHF
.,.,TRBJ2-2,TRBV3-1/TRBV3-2,TGTGCCAGCCGGGGGCTTCCCGGGGAGCTGTTTTTT,CASRGLPGELFF
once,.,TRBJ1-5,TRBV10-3,TGTGCCATCAGTGCTTCGGGGGTAGACCAGCCCCAGCATTTT,CAISASGVDQPQHF
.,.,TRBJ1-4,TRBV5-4,TGTGCCAGCAGCTTGGCTGGGCAGGGTAGAGAAAAACTGTTTTTT,CASSLAGQGREKLFF
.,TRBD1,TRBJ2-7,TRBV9,TGTGCCAGCAGCGTCCGGGACAGCCCATCCGAGCAGTACTTC,CASSVRDSPSEQYF
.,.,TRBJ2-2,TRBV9,TGTGCCAGCAGCTCAACCGGGAACGTCGGTGGAACCGGGGAGCTGTTTTTT,CASSSTGNVGGTGELFF
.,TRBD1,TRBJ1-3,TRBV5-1,TGCGCCAGCAGCGAAGGGACAGTTTCGGGAAACACCATATATTTT,CASSEGTVSGNTIYF